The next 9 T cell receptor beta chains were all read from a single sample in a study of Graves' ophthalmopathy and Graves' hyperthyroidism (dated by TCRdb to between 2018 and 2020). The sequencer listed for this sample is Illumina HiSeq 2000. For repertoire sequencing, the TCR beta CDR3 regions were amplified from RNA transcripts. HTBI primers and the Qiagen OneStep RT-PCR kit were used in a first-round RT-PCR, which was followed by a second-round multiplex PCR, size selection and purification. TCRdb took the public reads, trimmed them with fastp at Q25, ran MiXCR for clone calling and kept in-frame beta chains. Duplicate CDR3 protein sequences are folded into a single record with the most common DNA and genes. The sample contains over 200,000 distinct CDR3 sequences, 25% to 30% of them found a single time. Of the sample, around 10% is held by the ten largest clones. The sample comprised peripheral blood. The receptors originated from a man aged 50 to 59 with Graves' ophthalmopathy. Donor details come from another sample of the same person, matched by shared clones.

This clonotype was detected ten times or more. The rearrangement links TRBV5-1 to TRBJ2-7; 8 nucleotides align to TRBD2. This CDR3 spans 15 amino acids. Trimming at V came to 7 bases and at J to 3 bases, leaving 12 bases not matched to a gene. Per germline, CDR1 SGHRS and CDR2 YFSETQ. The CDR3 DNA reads TGCGCCAGCTCCTCGGGAACCGGGAGGGACTACGAGCAGTACTTC. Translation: CASSSGTGRDYEQYF.

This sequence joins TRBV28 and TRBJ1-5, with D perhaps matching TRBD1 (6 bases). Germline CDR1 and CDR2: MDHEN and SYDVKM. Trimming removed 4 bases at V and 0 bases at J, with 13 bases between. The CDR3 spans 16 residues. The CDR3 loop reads CASSSLRGSSNQPQHF. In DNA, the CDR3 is TGTGCCAGCAGTTCTTTGAGGGGGTCTAGCAATCAGCCCCAGCATTTT.

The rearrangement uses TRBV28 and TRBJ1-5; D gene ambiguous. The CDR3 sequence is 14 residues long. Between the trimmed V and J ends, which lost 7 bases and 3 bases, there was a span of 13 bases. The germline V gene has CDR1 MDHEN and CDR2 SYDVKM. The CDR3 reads CASTLRFDNQPQHF. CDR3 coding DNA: TGTGCCAGCACCCTTAGGTTTGACAATCAGCCCCAGCATTTT. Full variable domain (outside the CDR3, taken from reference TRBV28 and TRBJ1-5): DVKVTQSSRYLVKRTGEKVFLECVQDMDHENMFWYRQDPGLGLRLIYFSYDVKMKEKGDIPEGYSVSREKKERFSLILESASTNQTSMYLCASTLRFDNQPQHFGDGTRLSIL.

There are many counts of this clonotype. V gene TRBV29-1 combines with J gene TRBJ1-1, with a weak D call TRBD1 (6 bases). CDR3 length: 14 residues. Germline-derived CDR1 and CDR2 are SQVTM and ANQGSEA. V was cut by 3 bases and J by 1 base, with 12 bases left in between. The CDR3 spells CSVDTGGENTEAFF. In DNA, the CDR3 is TGCAGCGTTGACACGGGGGGCGAGAACACTGAAGCTTTCTTT.

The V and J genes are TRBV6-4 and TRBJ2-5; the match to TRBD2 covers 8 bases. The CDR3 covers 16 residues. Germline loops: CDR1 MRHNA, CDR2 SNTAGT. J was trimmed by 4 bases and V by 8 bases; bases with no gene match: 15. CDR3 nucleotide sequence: TGTGCCAGCGGCCGACTAGCGTTCGGAGTGCGAGAGACCCAGTACTTC. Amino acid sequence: CASGRLAFGVRETQYF.

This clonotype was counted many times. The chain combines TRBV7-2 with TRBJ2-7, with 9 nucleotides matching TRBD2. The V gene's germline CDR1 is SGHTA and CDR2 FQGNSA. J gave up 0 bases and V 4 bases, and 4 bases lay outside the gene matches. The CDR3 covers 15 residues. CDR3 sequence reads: CASSSSGASSYEQYF. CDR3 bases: TGTGCCAGCAGCTCTAGCGGGGCCAGCTCCTACGAGCAGTACTTC.

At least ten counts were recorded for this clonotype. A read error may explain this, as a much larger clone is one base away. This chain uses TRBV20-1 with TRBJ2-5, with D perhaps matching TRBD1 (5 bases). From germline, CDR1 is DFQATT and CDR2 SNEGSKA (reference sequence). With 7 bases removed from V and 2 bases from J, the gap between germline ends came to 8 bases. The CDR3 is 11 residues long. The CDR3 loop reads CSGNRQETQYF. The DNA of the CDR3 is TGCAGTGGGAACAGGCAAGAGACCCAGTACTTC.

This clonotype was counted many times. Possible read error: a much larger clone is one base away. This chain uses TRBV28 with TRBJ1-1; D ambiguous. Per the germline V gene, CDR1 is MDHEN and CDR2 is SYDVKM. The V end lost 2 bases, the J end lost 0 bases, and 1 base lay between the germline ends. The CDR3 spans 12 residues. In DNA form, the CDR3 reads TGTGCCAGCAGTTTACTGAACACTGAAGCTTTCTTT. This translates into CASSLLNTEAFF.

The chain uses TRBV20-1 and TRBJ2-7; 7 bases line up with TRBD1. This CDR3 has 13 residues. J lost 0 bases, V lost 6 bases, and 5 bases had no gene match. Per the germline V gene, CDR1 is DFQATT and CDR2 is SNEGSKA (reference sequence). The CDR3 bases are TGCAGTGCCCGGGACAGCTTCTCCTACGAGCAGTACTTC. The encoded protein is CSARDSFSYEQYF.